The 7 T cell receptor beta chains below all came from one sample that was sequenced in a study of shared clonotypes between healthy human individuals. TCRdb's copy holds only in-frame clones and misses some; the assay was immunoSEQ multiplex PCR. The sample has fewer than 500,000 clones, about 80% seen once; the top ten hold roughly an eighth. Sequencing was carried out using PBMCs. These receptors were collected from a woman aged 40 to 50 in good health. Some clones in this sample may be carry-over from other donors' samples.

The chain carries TRBV2 and TRBJ2-3; D is undetermined. V was clipped by 4 bases and J by 6 bases, with 14 bases between them. From germline, CDR1 is SNHLY and CDR2 FYNNEI. The CDR3 contains 14 residues. The CDR3 nucleotides read TGTGCCAGCAGTGCGACCCGATCGCAGGATACGCAGTATTTT. This translates into CASSATRSQDTQYF.

The rearrangement links TRBV19 to TRBJ1-1; maybe TRBD1 (5 bases). The germline V gene encodes CDR1 LNHDA and CDR2 SQIVND (reference sequence). V was clipped by 3 bases and J by 7 bases, with 15 bases between them. The CDR3 has 14 amino acids. CDR3 DNA: TGTGCCAGTAGTATTGGGGGACCCAGAAATGAAGCTTTCTTT. As protein: CASSIGGPRNEAFF. Using reference TRBV19 and TRBJ1-1 for the parts outside the CDR3, the full variable domain is DGGITQSPKYLFRKEGQNVTLSCEQNLNHDAMYWYRQDPGQGLRLIYYSQIVNDFQKGDIAEGYSVSREKKESFPLTVTSAQKNPTAFYLCASSIGGPRNEAFFGQGTRLTVV.

V and J are TRBV27 and TRBJ1-6, with D maybe TRBD1 (5 bases). CDR1 and CDR2 (germline): MNHEY, SMNVEV (reference sequence). The CDR3 runs to 16 residues. V was pared by 5 bases and J by 17 bases, with 28 bases between. The CDR3 sequence is CASSPSPGTGLEIFHF. Here the CDR3 DNA reads TGTGCCAGCAGTCCATCCCCCGGGACCGGGCTCGAAATATTCCACTTT.

V is TRBV28 and J is TRBJ2-7, with D maybe TRBD1 (6 bases). CDR3 length equals 13 residues. Trimming removed 9 bases from V and 3 bases from J, with 15 bases in between. Germline V gene sequence: CDR1 MDHEN, CDR2 SYDVKM. The CDR3 DNA reads as TGTGCCAGTAGACTGACAGGAGACTACGAGCAGTACTTC. It translates to CASRLTGDYEQYF.

Sample share makes this clone medium-sized. The chain couples TRBV19 to TRBJ1-5, with 7 bases identical to TRBD1. J gave up 2 bases and V 4 bases, and 11 bases lay outside the gene matches. Looked up from germline, CDR1 is LNHDA and CDR2 is SQIVND (reference sequence). This CDR3 has 17 amino acids. As DNA, the CDR3 is TGTGCCAGTAGTAAAGGGTGGACAGGATGGGGCAATCAGCCCCAGCATTTT. As protein: CASSKGWTGWGNQPQHF.

The chain combines TRBV7-2 with TRBJ2-1; D is possibly TRBD2 (5 bases). The CDR3 runs to 14 residues. Trimming took 2 bases from V and 6 from J, leaving 11 bases between them. In germline, CDR1 is SGHTA, CDR2 FQGNSA. DNA for the CDR3: TGTGCCAGCAGCTTAAGTGGGAGCTTCAATGAGCAGTTCTTC. Amino acid sequence: CASSLSGSFNEQFF.

In its sample, this clone was seen a few times. V gene TRBV7-9 combines with J gene TRBJ2-5, with a weak D call TRBD1 (6 bases). This CDR3 spans 18 amino acids. Germline V lookup: CDR1 SEHNR, CDR2 FQNEAQ (reference sequence). V was cut by 2 bases and J by 0 bases, with 19 bases left in between. Written as DNA, the CDR3 is TGTGCCAGCAGCTTAAGCAGGGGATATGACATATACCAAGAGACCCAGTACTTC. Its protein is CASSLSRGYDIYQETQYF.